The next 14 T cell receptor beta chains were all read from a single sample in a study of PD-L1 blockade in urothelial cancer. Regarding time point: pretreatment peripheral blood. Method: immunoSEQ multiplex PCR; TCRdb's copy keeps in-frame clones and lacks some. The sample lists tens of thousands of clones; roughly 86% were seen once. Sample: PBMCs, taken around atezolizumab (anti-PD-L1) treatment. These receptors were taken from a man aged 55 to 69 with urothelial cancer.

Written as DNA, the CDR3 is TGTGCCAGTAGGCAAGACAGGGGACGCAATCAGCCCCAGCATTTT. Translated: CASRQDRGRNQPQHF. The V call is TRBV19, the J call TRBJ1-5; 8 bases line up with TRBD1. The germline V gene encodes CDR1 LNHDA and CDR2 SQIVND (reference sequence). The CDR3 totals 15 residues. After removal of 6 bases from V and 2 bases from J, the junction contained 6 bases not matched to a gene.

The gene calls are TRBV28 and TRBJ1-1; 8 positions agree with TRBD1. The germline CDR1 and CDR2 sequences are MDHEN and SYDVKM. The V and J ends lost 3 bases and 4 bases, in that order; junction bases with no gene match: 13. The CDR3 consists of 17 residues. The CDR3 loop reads CASSFYGRGRIITEAFF. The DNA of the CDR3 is TGTGCCAGCAGTTTCTATGGCAGGGGGCGTATAATCACTGAAGCTTTCTTT.

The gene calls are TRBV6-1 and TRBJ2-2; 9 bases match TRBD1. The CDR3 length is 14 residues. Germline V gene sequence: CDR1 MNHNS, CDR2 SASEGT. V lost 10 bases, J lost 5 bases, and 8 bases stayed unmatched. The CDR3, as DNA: TGTGCCACTATCCGGACAGGGGTGACCGGGGAGCTGTTTTTT. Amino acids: CATIRTGVTGELFF.

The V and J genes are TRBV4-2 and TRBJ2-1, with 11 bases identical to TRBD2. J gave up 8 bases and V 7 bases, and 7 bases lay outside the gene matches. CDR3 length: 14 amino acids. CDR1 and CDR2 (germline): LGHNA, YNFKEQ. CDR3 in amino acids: CASTFTSGGYEQFF. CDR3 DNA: TGTGCCAGCACCTTTACTAGCGGGGGCTATGAGCAGTTCTTC.

This CDR3 is CAWSGSGQYSNQPQHF. CDR3 coding DNA: TGTGCCTGGAGTGGATCAGGCCAGTATAGCAATCAGCCCCAGCATTTT. The chain combines TRBV30 with TRBJ1-5, with D unclear. Germline V gene data show CDR1 as GTSNPN and CDR2 as SVGIG (reference sequence). This CDR3 is 16 amino acids long. Trimming left V 1 base short and J 0 bases short, with 13 bases between.

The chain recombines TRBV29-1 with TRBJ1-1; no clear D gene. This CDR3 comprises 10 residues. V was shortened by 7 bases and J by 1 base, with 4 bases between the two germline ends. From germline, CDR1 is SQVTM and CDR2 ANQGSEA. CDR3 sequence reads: CSARNTEAFF. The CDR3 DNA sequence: TGCAGCGCCCGGAACACTGAAGCTTTCTTT.

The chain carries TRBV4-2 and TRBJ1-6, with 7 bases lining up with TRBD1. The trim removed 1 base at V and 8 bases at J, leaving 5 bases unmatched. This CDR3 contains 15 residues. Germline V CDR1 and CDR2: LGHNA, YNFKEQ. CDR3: CASSQVGQGDSPLHF. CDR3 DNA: TGTGCCAGCAGCCAAGTAGGGCAGGGGGATTCACCCCTCCACTTT.

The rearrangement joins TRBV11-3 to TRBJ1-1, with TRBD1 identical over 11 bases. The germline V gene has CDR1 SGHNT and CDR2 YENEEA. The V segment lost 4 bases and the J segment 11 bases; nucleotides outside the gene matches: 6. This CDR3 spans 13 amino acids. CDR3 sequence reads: CASSSRTGGAAFF. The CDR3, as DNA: TGTGCCAGCAGCTCTAGGACAGGGGGCGCGGCTTTCTTT.

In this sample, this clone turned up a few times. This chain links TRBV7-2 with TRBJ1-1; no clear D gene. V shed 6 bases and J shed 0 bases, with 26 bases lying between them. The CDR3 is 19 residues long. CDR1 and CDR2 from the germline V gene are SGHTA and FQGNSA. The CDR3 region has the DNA TGTGCCAGCAGTCGGGGTCGGATGGCGAAGAATGGGCTGAACACTGAAGCTTTCTTT. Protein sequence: CASSRGRMAKNGLNTEAFF.

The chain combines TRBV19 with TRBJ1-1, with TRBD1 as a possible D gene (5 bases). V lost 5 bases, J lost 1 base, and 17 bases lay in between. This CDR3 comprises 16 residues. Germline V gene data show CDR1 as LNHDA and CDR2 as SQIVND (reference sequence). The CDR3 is CASSSPGGGGNTEAFF. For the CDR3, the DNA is TGTGCCAGTAGTTCACCGGGGGGGGGAGGGAACACTGAAGCTTTCTTT.

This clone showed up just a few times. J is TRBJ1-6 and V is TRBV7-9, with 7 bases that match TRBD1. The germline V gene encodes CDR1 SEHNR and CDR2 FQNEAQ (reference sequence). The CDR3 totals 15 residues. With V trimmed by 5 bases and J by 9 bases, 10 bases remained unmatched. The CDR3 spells CASSPPRDRASPLHF. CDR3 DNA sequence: TGTGCCAGCAGCCCCCCGCGGGACAGAGCTTCACCCCTCCACTTT.

CDR3 amino acids: CASSPVGARVDEQFF. As DNA, the CDR3 is TGTGCCAGCAGCCCTGTGGGGGCCAGGGTGGATGAGCAGTTCTTC. The rearrangement uses TRBV5-6 and TRBJ2-1, with D perhaps matching TRBD1 (6 bases). CDR1 is SGHDT and CDR2 is YYEEEE in the germline V gene. This CDR3 spans 15 amino acids. The ends were cut back, 4 bases at V and 8 bases at J, with 19 bases in the middle.

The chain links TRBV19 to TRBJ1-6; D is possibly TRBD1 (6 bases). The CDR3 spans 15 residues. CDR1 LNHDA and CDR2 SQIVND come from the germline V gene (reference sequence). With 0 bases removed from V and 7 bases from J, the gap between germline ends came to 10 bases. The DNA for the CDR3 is TGTGCCAGTAGTATAGAGGGGGCCAGGAATTCACCCCTCCACTTT. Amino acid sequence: CASSIEGARNSPLHF. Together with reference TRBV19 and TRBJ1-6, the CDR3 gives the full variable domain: DGGITQSPKYLFRKEGQNVTLSCEQNLNHDAMYWYRQDPGQGLRLIYYSQIVNDFQKGDIAEGYSVSREKKESFPLTVTSAQKNPTAFYLCASSIEGARNSPLHFGNGTRLTVT.

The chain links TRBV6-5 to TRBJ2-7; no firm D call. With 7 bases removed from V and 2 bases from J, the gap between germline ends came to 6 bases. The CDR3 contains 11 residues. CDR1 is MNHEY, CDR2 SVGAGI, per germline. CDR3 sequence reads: CASTGTYEQYF. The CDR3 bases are TGTGCCAGCACAGGCACCTACGAGCAGTACTTC.